This T cell receptor beta chain was sequenced in a study of OX40 agonist ivuxolimab in advanced cancers. For context, the study as a whole: Ivuxolimab was an agonistic, fully human IgG2 monoclonal antibody directed against OX40 (CD134), a costimulatory receptor. Intravenous ivuxolimab was administered to patients every 2 weeks at six dose levels: 0.01, 0.1, 0.3, 1.5, 3 and 10 mg/kg. Of the 52 patients in dose escalation, about 20 had hepatocellular carcinoma, about 15 had melanoma, 9 had renal cell carcinoma and 9 had head and neck cancer. In the dose-escalation cohort, more than 80% of patients were male, and the mean age was around 65 years with a range of roughly 20 to 85. Prior anti-PD-1, anti-PD-L1 or anti-CTLA-4 therapy was permitted, and checkpoint inhibitors had been received by around 40% of dose-escalation patients. Partial responses occurred in three dose-escalation patients, of whom one had hepatocellular carcinoma and two had cutaneous melanoma. Peripheral TCRbeta sequencing was intended to test whether TCR sequence diversity was altered and clonal T-cell expansion was caused by ivuxolimab. The paper describes the monotherapy dose-escalation part (N of about 57 patients) of the phase I trial of ivuxolimab.

For sequencing of the TCRbeta CDR3 region, genomic DNA was extracted from the sorted cells. TCRbeta CDR3 regions were sequenced using the immunoSEQ Assay. The immuneACCESS repertoire file appears here via TCRdb, limited to in-frame rearrangements. These files lack a portion of the clones; in checked studies, under half of the deficit traces to unresolved V genes, and the cause of the others is not known. The sample includes 50,000 to 80,000 clones, with 84% observed a single time. Jointly, the top ten make up 9.8% of the sample. The full study reports these points: At doses of 0.1 to 3.0 mg/kg, clonal expansion of both CD4+ and CD8+ blood T cells was observed from baseline to week 6. The antigen specificity of the clonally expanded peripheral T cells was not determined. After ivuxolimab, CD8+ T cells had more expanded clones than CD4+ T cells on average. In the 0.1-3.0 mg/kg groups, partial responders had among the lowest normalized peripheral clonal expansion, particularly in CD8+ T cells. Low levels of normalized T-cell clonal expansion were also seen in some patients who did not respond.

Relative to germline, V is missing 6 bases and J is missing 6 bases, with 6 bases of the junction outside any gene match. The germline V gene encodes CDR1 MNHNS and CDR2 SASEGT. Including cysteine and phenylalanine, the CDR3 has 13 amino acids. Only CDR3 DNA is held: 39 bases, read in frame from base 1. The trial excluded patients who had a history of autoimmune disease or were on systemic immunosuppression. Peripheral blood for TCR sequencing was collected from all dose cohorts at baseline, on cycle 4 day 1, and on cycle 7 day 1. Samples came from an open-label, multicenter, first-in-human phase I dose-escalation trial of ivuxolimab. The trial enrolled adults with locally advanced or metastatic head and neck squamous cell, hepatocellular, melanoma or renal cell carcinoma. Before TCR sequencing, CD4+ T cells and CD8+ T cells from peripheral blood were sorted into separate populations. Concerning this clone: Its specific antigen is unknown. No much larger clonotype is one base removed from it; base qualities were not supplied.

The source was CD4+ or CD8+ T cells sorted from blood, collected in a trial of the OX40 agonist ivuxolimab. The sequence was obtained from an adult with an advanced solid tumor such as melanoma, head and neck, liver or kidney cancer. Recombination connected TRBV6-1 to TRBJ1-2; TRBD1 lines up with 8 middle nucleotides. For the CDR3, the sequence is CASRLAGGNGYTF. The sequenced DNA: TGTGCCAGCAGGCTCGCAGGGGGCAATGGCTACACCTTC.